A single sample is the source of the 31 T cell receptor beta chains below, sequenced in a study of OX40 agonist ivuxolimab in advanced cancers. Clones were read by immunoSEQ multiplex PCR, and TCRdb kept only the in-frame ones, dropping some. The top ten hold roughly 25% of the sample, which has tens of thousands of clones, roughly 83% seen once. Sample: CD4+ or CD8+ T cells sorted from blood, taken in a trial of the OX40 agonist ivuxolimab. The receptors shown here come from an adult with an advanced solid tumor such as melanoma, head and neck, liver or kidney cancer.

V and J are TRBV7-8 and TRBJ2-1; TRBD1 aligns across 9 bases. V shed 2 bases, J shed 8 bases, and the junction held 7 bases outside the gene matches. Germline-derived CDR1 and CDR2 are SGHVS and FQNEAQ. This CDR3 region has 15 residues. CDR3 sequence: CASSLTGQGVDEQFF. CDR3 sequence (DNA): TGTGCCAGCAGCTTAACGGGACAGGGTGTCGATGAGCAGTTCTTC. The whole variable domain, remainder taken from reference TRBV7-8 and TRBJ2-1, is GAGVSQSPRYKVAKRGQDVALRCDPISGHVSLFWYQQALGQGPEFLTYFQNEAQLDKSGLPSDRFFAERPEGSVSTLKIQRTQQEDSAVYLCASSLTGQGVDEQFFGPGTRLTVL.

CDR3 nucleotide sequence: TGTGCCAGCACCCAAGGGGGAGGGGCCTACGAGCAGTACTTC. It translates to CASTQGGGAYEQYF. The chain couples TRBV7-9 to TRBJ2-7; D perhaps matches TRBD2 (7 bases). The V and J ends lost 7 bases and 2 bases respectively, with 15 bases between them. Germline V CDR1 and CDR2: SEHNR, FQNEAQ (reference sequence). The CDR3 spans 14 residues.

The chain recombines TRBV7-9 with TRBJ2-2, with 9 nucleotides matching TRBD2. Germline trimming cut 8 bases from V and 4 bases from J; bases unmatched to any gene: 11. Germline CDR1 SEHNR, CDR2 FQNEAQ (reference sequence). The CDR3 covers 16 residues. The CDR3 loop reads CASASLAGPGTGELFF. In nucleotides, the CDR3 is TGTGCCAGCGCCAGTCTAGCGGGACCCGGCACCGGGGAGCTGTTTTTT.

This sequence joins TRBV5-1 and TRBJ1-3; possibly TRBD1 for D (6 bases). Germline V gene lookup returns CDR1 SGHRS and CDR2 YFSETQ. Trimming cost V 3 bases and J 3 bases, with 13 bases left between them. CDR3 length equals 15 residues. This CDR3 reads CASSYRGGLGNTIYF. The CDR3 region has the DNA TGCGCCAGCAGCTATCGCGGGGGGCTTGGAAACACCATATATTTT.

The chain has TRBV7-8 and TRBJ2-5, with 14 bases fitting TRBD2. The CDR3 loop spans 16 amino acids. Germline V CDR1 and CDR2: SGHVS, FQNEAQ. Germline trimming cut 5 bases from V and 6 bases from J; bases unmatched to any gene: 8. The CDR3 here is CASSTGLAGDVKTQYF. In nucleotides, the CDR3 is TGTGCCAGCAGCACGGGACTAGCGGGAGATGTGAAGACCCAGTACTTC.

This clone has a single count. The V and J genes are TRBV28 and TRBJ2-7; TRBD1 agrees at 7 bases. This CDR3 has 13 residues. Germline-derived CDR1 and CDR2 are MDHEN and SYDVKM. The V segment lost 4 bases and the J segment 6 bases; nucleotides outside the gene matches: 6. This chain's CDR3 is CASSYSDRSEQYF. The CDR3 DNA is TGTGCCAGCAGTTACTCGGACAGGTCCGAGCAGTACTTC.

The count of this clone is one. The CDR3 nucleotides are TGTGCCAGCAGCTTAAGACGACTAGCGCCCTACAATGAGCAGTTCTTC. As protein: CASSLRRLAPYNEQFF. The chain is built from TRBV7-3 and TRBJ2-1; TRBD2 matches at 8 bases. The CDR3 is made up of 16 amino acids. Trimming cost V 1 base and J 2 bases; bases outside gene matches: 4. Germline CDR1 SGHTA, CDR2 FQGTGA.

The gene calls are TRBV6-1 and TRBJ2-1; 9 positions match TRBD2. The CDR3 has 14 amino acids. Germline loops: CDR1 MNHNS, CDR2 SASEGT. V was clipped by 8 bases and J by 1 base; unmatched bases: 3. The DNA of the CDR3 is TGTGCCAGCTCAACTAGCGGGTCCTACAATGAGCAGTTCTTC. Translation: CASSTSGSYNEQFF.

The chain is built from TRBV6-6 and TRBJ2-5; 7 nucleotides line up with TRBD1. From germline, CDR1 is MNHNY and CDR2 SVGAGI (reference sequence). CDR3 size: 14 residues. The ends lost 1 base at V and 2 bases at J; junction bases unmatched: 1. Here the CDR3 reads CASSYWDSQETQYF. Here the CDR3 DNA reads TGTGCCAGCAGTTACTGGGACAGTCAAGAGACCCAGTACTTC.

This clone was observed a handful of times. V usage is TRBV4-1 and J usage is TRBJ1-1; perhaps TRBD1 as D (6 bases). Trimming cost V 4 bases and J 4 bases, with 10 bases left between them. CDR1 MGHRA and CDR2 YSYEKL come from the germline V gene. The CDR3 covers 13 residues. The CDR3 DNA reads as TGCGCCAGCAGCCCAACAGGGATCACTGAAGCTTTCTTT. It encodes CASSPTGITEAFF.

A remark on this clone: This same CDR3 is encoded by further DNA sequences in the sample. The V call is TRBV9, the J call TRBJ2-7; D remains ambiguous. Germline CDR1 reads SGDLS; CDR2 reads YYNGEE. The CDR3 loop spans 14 amino acids. V gave up 0 bases and J gave up 3 bases, with 10 bases separating them. For the CDR3, the DNA is TGTGCCAGCAGCGTAGGATTGGGTAGCTACGAGCAGTACTTC. It specifies CASSVGLGSYEQYF.

This clone was recorded only once. The rearrangement joins TRBV27 to TRBJ2-5; the D is unclear. V gave up 8 bases and J gave up 1 base, with 8 bases separating them. This CDR3 spans 12 amino acids. The germline V gene encodes CDR1 MNHEY and CDR2 SMNVEV (reference sequence). CDR3 region: CASGQTQETQYF. CDR3 bases: TGTGCCAGCGGTCAAACCCAAGAGACCCAGTACTTC.

V and J are TRBV27 and TRBJ1-2, with 7 nucleotides matching TRBD1. With V trimmed by 6 bases and J by 5 bases, 12 bases remained unmatched. Germline V gene data show CDR1 as MNHEY and CDR2 as SMNVEV (reference sequence). The CDR3 sequence is 15 residues long. This chain's CDR3 is CASSPDREGFYGYTF. Written as DNA, the CDR3 is TGTGCCAGCAGCCCCGACAGGGAGGGCTTTTATGGCTACACCTTC.

The chain employs TRBV10-1 and TRBJ2-7; maybe TRBD2 (5 bases). The germline gives CDR1 WNHNN, CDR2 SYGVQD (reference sequence). Trimming took 2 bases from V and 2 from J, leaving 7 bases between them. There are 13 residues in the CDR3. CDR3 loop: CASSEGLTYEQYF. For the CDR3, the DNA is TGCGCCAGCAGTGAGGGACTTACCTACGAGCAGTACTTC.

The chain carries TRBV7-9 and TRBJ2-5; 7 nucleotides line up with TRBD1. The assigned J gene may be wrong: the sequence end matches TRBJ2-7 better. The CDR3 has 15 amino acids. Germline assignment: CDR1 SEHNR and CDR2 FQNEAQ (reference sequence). Here the CDR3 DNA reads TGTGCCAGCAGCTTAGCTGGGACAGCCAGGTACGAGCAGTACTTC. Protein sequence: CASSLAGTARYEQYF.

The rearrangement links TRBV29-1 to TRBJ1-3; possible D gene TRBD1, 6 bases. V lost 7 bases, J lost 0 bases, and 16 bases lay in between. The CDR3 loop spans 15 amino acids. Germline V gene lookup returns CDR1 SQVTM and CDR2 ANQGSEA. The chain's CDR3 is CSAQDRAASGNTIYF. The CDR3, as DNA: TGCAGCGCCCAGGACAGAGCGGCCTCTGGAAACACCATATATTTT.

CDR3 nucleotide sequence: TGCGCCAGCAGTCCACAGCCAACTTACGAGCAGTACTTC. Translation gives CASSPQPTYEQYF. The rearrangement uses TRBV10-1 and TRBJ2-7; unclear D gene. Between the trimmed V and J ends, which lost 5 bases and 4 bases, there was a span of 12 bases. The CDR3 loop spans 13 amino acids. CDR1 and CDR2 from the germline V gene are WNHNN and SYGVQD (reference sequence).

The J gene is TRBJ1-5, the V gene TRBV15, with unresolved D. Germline CDR1 LNHNV, CDR2 YYDKDF (reference sequence). This CDR3 is 17 amino acids long. Trimming shortened V by 2 bases and J by 5 bases, and 19 bases separated the two germline ends. This chain's CDR3 is CATSRPYSRGEDQPQHF. The CDR3 region has the DNA TGTGCCACCAGCAGACCCTACTCACGCGGGGAGGATCAGCCCCAGCATTTT.

The chain recombines TRBV6-5 with TRBJ1-1, with 9 bases aligning to TRBD1. The CDR3 has 13 residues. Germline V gives CDR1 MNHEY, CDR2 SVGAGI. With V trimmed by 6 bases and J by 10 bases, 9 bases remained unmatched. CDR3 region: CASSPITGGAAFF. The CDR3 coding sequence is TGTGCCAGCAGCCCAATCACAGGGGGCGCAGCTTTCTTT.

The chain is built from TRBV10-2 and TRBJ2-2; TRBD2 agrees at 9 bases. CDR3 length: 15 amino acids. V shed 6 bases, J shed 3 bases, and the junction held 5 bases outside the gene matches. In germline, CDR1 is WSHSY, CDR2 SAAADI. The CDR3 sequence is CASRGLAGDTGELFF. Here the CDR3 DNA reads TGCGCCAGCAGGGGACTAGCCGGGGACACCGGGGAGCTGTTTTTT.

The J gene is TRBJ2-3, the V gene TRBV5-6; TRBD2 matches at 9 bases. The CDR3 runs to 16 residues. Germline CDR1 SGHDT, CDR2 YYEEEE. J was trimmed by 4 bases and V by 0 bases; bases with no gene match: 6. The DNA of the CDR3 is TGTGCCAGCAGCTTGGGGGCGGGAGGGCCGTCAGATACGCAGTATTTT. Translating it yields CASSLGAGGPSDTQYF.

In DNA form, the CDR3 reads TGCGCCAGCAGCCAAACGACAGGGAGCTACGAGCAGTACTTC. It yields the protein CASSQTTGSYEQYF. The gene calls are TRBV4-1 and TRBJ2-7; 7 bases line up with TRBD1. CDR1 and CDR2 (germline): MGHRA, YSYEKL. The CDR3 length is 14 residues. J lost 3 bases, V lost 2 bases, and 4 bases had no gene match.

The rearrangement links TRBV19 to TRBJ1-1; D unclear. Trimming removed 3 bases at V and 5 bases at J, with 7 bases between. The CDR3 extends over 12 amino acids. CDR1 and CDR2 (germline): LNHDA, SQIVND (reference sequence). The DNA for the CDR3 is TGTGCCAGTAGTATGGGGTGGACTGAAGCTTTCTTT. Its protein is CASSMGWTEAFF.

This clone came up once. This chain connects TRBV10-2 to TRBJ1-4; no definite D call. V was cut by 3 bases and J by 5 bases, with 7 bases left in between. Germline values: CDR1 WSHSY, CDR2 SAAADI. This CDR3 has 13 amino acids. In nucleotides, the CDR3 is TGCGCCAGCAGTGAATACAGAAATGAAAAACTGTTTTTT. Amino acids: CASSEYRNEKLFF.

This clone was counted ten times or more. The chain combines TRBV28 with TRBJ2-1; D may be TRBD1 (5 bases). Per germline, CDR1 MDHEN and CDR2 SYDVKM. CDR3 length equals 16 residues. V was shortened by 5 bases and J by 6 bases, with 20 bases between the two germline ends. CDR3 loop: CASSPRQFSSGNEQFF. In nucleotides, the CDR3 is TGTGCCAGCAGTCCCAGACAGTTTTCGTCGGGCAATGAGCAGTTCTTC.

V is TRBV4-1 and J is TRBJ1-1; 7 nucleotides line up with TRBD1. The CDR3 extends over 15 amino acids. V was clipped by 6 bases and J by 1 base; unmatched bases: 8. In germline, CDR1 is MGHRA, CDR2 YSYEKL. The CDR3 reads CASSRGGGSNTEAFF. The CDR3 bases are TGCGCCAGCAGTCGGGGAGGGGGCTCGAACACTGAAGCTTTCTTT.

V is TRBV2 and J is TRBJ1-3, with D tentatively TRBD1 (5 bases). The V gene lost 6 bases and the J gene lost 0 bases, with 9 bases spanning the gap. Germline V CDR1 and CDR2: SNHLY, FYNNEI. This CDR3 has 14 residues. The CDR3: CASRDSFSGNTIYF. CDR3 bases: TGTGCCAGCAGAGACAGTTTCTCTGGAAACACCATATATTTT. The variable domain in full, completed from reference TRBV2 and TRBJ1-3, reads EPEVTQTPSHQVTQMGQEVILRCVPISNHLYFYWYRQILGQKVEFLVSFYNNEISEKSEIFDDQFSVERPDGSNFTLKIRSTKLEDSAMYFCASRDSFSGNTIYFGEGSWLTVV.

V is TRBV7-9 and J is TRBJ2-3; D call uncertain. The germline V gene encodes CDR1 SEHNR and CDR2 FQNEAQ (reference sequence). With 5 bases removed from V and 2 bases from J, the gap between germline ends came to 11 bases. This CDR3 is built from 14 residues. This CDR3 is CASSPRVVTDTQYF. CDR3 bases: TGTGCCAGCAGCCCCCGAGTAGTCACAGATACGCAGTATTTT.

The J gene is TRBJ2-4, the V gene TRBV4-1; 8 nucleotides line up with TRBD2. Trimming cost V 2 bases and J 0 bases; bases outside gene matches: 6. This CDR3 is built from 17 residues. The V gene's germline CDR1 is MGHRA and CDR2 YSYEKL. The CDR3 DNA reads as TGCGCCAGCAGCCAACCCACTAGCGGTTTAGCCAAAAACATTCAGTACTTC. This sequence encodes CASSQPTSGLAKNIQYF.

This chain connects TRBV19 to TRBJ2-3; TRBD1 might be the D (6 bases). Looked up from germline, CDR1 is LNHDA and CDR2 is SQIVND (reference sequence). Trimming took 4 bases from V and 4 from J, leaving 12 bases between them. The CDR3 extends over 14 amino acids. The CDR3 sequence: CASSTQGGPDTQYF. DNA of the CDR3: TGTGCCAGTAGTACACAGGGCGGGCCAGATACGCAGTATTTT.

The chain recombines TRBV4-1 with TRBJ2-1; D is ambiguous. Per the germline V gene, CDR1 is MGHRA and CDR2 is YSYEKL. V lost 0 bases, J lost 7 bases, and 7 bases lay in between. The CDR3 is made up of 13 amino acids. The CDR3 DNA sequence: TGCGCCAGCAGCCAAGATCCCGGGAATGAGCAGTTCTTC. This sequence encodes CASSQDPGNEQFF.